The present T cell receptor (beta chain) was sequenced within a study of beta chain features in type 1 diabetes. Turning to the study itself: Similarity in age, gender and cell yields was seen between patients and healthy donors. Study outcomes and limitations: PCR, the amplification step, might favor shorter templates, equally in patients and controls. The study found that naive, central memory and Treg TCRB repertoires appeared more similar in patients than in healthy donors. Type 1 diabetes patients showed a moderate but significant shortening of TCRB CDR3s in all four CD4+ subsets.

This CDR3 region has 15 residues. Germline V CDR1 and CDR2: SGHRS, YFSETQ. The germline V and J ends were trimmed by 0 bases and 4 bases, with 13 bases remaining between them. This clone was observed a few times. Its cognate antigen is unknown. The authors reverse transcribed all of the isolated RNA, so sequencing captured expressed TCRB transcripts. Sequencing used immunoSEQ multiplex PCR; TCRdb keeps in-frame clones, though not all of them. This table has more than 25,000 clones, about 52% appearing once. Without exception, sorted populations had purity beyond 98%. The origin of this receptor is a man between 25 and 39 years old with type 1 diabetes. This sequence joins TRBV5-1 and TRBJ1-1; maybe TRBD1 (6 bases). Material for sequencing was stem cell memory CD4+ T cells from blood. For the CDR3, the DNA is TGCGCCAGCAGCTTGGACGGGGGGCAGGGCACTGAAGCTTTCTTT. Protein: CASSLDGGQGTEAFF.